This T cell receptor (beta chain) originates from a study of T cell repertoires in cytomegalovirus infection. Study-level information: Carrying CMV and the relevant HLA type showed in public TCR beta signatures. Findings and limits, study-wide: Dominant in the ex vivo response were TCR beta clonotypes restricted by HLA-C and specific for CMV. Individuals carrying CMV plus the relevant HLA were identified by cumulative frequency of public TCR beta families.

This CDR3 has 14 residues. V lost 1 base and J lost 3, with 7 bases in between. CDR1 is SGHRS and CDR2 is YFSETQ in the germline V gene. As to this clonotype: Its antigen remains unknown.

One entry per CDR3 protein results from TCRdb running MiXCR on the reads. The table includes under 800,000 distinct CDR3 sequences, 24% detected once. The chain is built from TRBV5-1 and TRBJ2-2; D not certain. The TCR comes from a human donor in good health (CMV status not recorded). Some clones in this sample may be carry-over from other donors' samples. Sequenced sample: CD8+ T cells from PBMCs. DNA for the CDR3: TGCGCCAGCAGCTTGCTATCCTACACCGGGGAGCTGTTTTTT. It codes for CASSLLSYTGELFF.